The T cell receptor (beta chain) under discussion was sequenced for a study of blood T cells in healthy people across ages. Through a sample-barcoded 5' primer and a J-beta primer mix, a second PCR was run for roughly 6 to 11 cycles. Each cDNA molecule received a tag from a template-switch adaptor that had 12 random nucleotides. From each sample, at least 2.5 million paired-end reads containing CDR3 were obtained. TCRdb re-called the 5' RACE reads with MiXCR, one entry per CDR3 protein. The sample contains hundreds of thousands of distinct CDR3 sequences, more than 25% of which appear only once. This clonotype has a handful of counts. Its specificity is unknown. CDR3 length: 13 amino acids. V was trimmed by 0 bases and J by 11 bases, leaving 13 bases between them. Germline V gene data show CDR1 as SGHTA and CDR2 as FQGNSA. Overall study results and limits: The study regarded diversity estimates from one million T cells as underestimates. Higher diversity and more naive CD4+ cells were features of long-lived donors, compared to aged donors.

This TCR came from a woman older than 75 in good health. V is TRBV7-2 and J is TRBJ1-1; D is undetermined. The sample was blood. CDR3 loop: CASSLAEGARAFF. In DNA, the CDR3 is TGTGCCAGCAGCTTAGCAGAGGGAGCACGGGCTTTCTTT.